The clone carrying this T cell receptor beta chain showed up many times. Using constant-segment primers, 5'RACE produced TCR alpha and TCR beta cDNA libraries carrying sample barcodes and UMIs. Each CDR3 protein is one row after TCRdb ran MiXCR on the 5' RACE reads. This table holds 560,000 or so distinct CDR3 sequences, roughly 17% found once. This entry is derived from a study of T-cell memory formation after mild COVID-19. Trimming took off 5 bases at V and 0 bases at J, with 11 bases between the two ends. This CDR3 comprises 15 residues. Germline CDR1 and CDR2: SGHVS and FQNEAQ. The material sequenced was PBMCs or a T cell subset sorted from them (not recorded which). This sequence originates from an adult woman who had mild COVID-19 (a few samples of this study predate the infection). Cell type and time point are not known. This chain joins TRBV7-8 and TRBJ1-5; D is unclear. Written as DNA, the CDR3 is TGTGCCAGCAGCGCGATATCGAATAGCAATCAGCCCCAGCATTTT. Its protein product is CASSAISNSNQPQHF.